Below, one T cell receptor beta chain is given with its context. Germline CDR1 reads SGHTA; CDR2 reads FQGNSA. CDR3 size: 17 residues. Trimming left V 6 bases short and J 0 bases short, with 17 bases between. Here immunoSEQ multiplex PCR was the method, and the copy in TCRdb shows in-frame clones only, minus some. The sample lists approximately 60,000 clones, 80% to 95% occurring once. The sample is drawn from a study of T cell changes during pregnancy in multiple sclerosis. The TCR originated in a female donor with multiple sclerosis, enrolled in a pregnancy study. The sample consisted of CD8+ T cells from peripheral blood mononuclear cells, taken in the second trimester of pregnancy. The rearrangement uses TRBV7-2 and TRBJ2-2; the D gene is possibly TRBD2 (5 bases). CDR3 loop: CASSPGTSRPNTGELFF. CDR3 bases: TGTGCCAGCAGTCCGGGCACTAGTCGCCCGAACACCGGGGAGCTGTTTTTT. The variable domain in full, with the rest retrieved from reference TRBV7-2 and TRBJ2-2, is GAGVSQSPSNKVTEKGKDVELRCDPISGHTALYWYRQSLGQGLEFLIYFQGNSAPDKSGLPSDRFSAERTGGSVSTLTIQRTQQEDSAVYLCASSPGTSRPNTGELFFGEGSRLTVL.